These 27 T cell receptor beta chains came from one sample sequenced in a study of blood T cell repertoires in COVID-19. Libraries were prepared by immunoSEQ multiplex PCR; TCRdb keeps only in-frame clonotypes and omits some of them. The profile covers about 400,000 clones, with roughly 90% appearing a single time and 2% to 2.5% taken by the ten largest. The sequencing sample was made of PBMCs or T cells enriched from blood (not recorded which). The receptors here all came from a middle-aged woman with acute COVID-19.

In its sample, this clone was seen a few times. The V gene is TRBV5-1, the J gene TRBJ1-4; TRBD1 agrees at 9 bases. Trimming removed 0 bases from V and 5 bases from J; junction bases left unmatched: 5. Germline values: CDR1 SGHRS, CDR2 YFSETQ. The CDR3 is 16 residues long. DNA for the CDR3: TGCGCCAGCAGCTTGGGGGGACAGGGACTAAATGAAAAACTGTTTTTT. This sequence encodes CASSLGGQGLNEKLFF.

This clone appeared a few times. The gene calls are TRBV6-2 or TRBV6-3 and TRBJ2-1, with a possible D match to TRBD1 (6 bases). V was trimmed by 2 bases and J by 8 bases, leaving 22 bases between them. Germline V gives CDR1 MNHEY, CDR2 SVGEGT. The CDR3 is made up of 17 amino acids. This CDR3 is CASSYILPGRGTDEQFF. The CDR3 nucleotides read TGTGCCAGCAGTTACATACTCCCCGGCAGGGGCACGGATGAGCAGTTCTTC.

This rearrangement joins TRBV12-5 to TRBJ1-4, with TRBD1 matching 7 bases. CDR3 length equals 15 residues. CDR1 is LGHNT and CDR2 is FRNRAP in the germline V gene. After removal of 1 base from V and 3 bases from J, the junction contained 2 bases not matched to a gene. Here the CDR3 reads CASGLGQGSNEKLFF. CDR3 sequence (DNA): TGTGCTAGTGGTTTGGGACAGGGATCTAATGAAAAACTGTTTTTT.

This clone was counted between two and nine times. The chain carries TRBV19 and TRBJ1-4; D unresolved. Germline assignment: CDR1 LNHDA and CDR2 SQIVND (reference sequence). Trimming cost V 3 bases and J 8 bases, with 10 bases left between them. The CDR3 length is 13 residues. CDR3 nucleotide sequence: TGTGCCAGTAGTATGCTAGGAAGGGAAAAACTGTTTTTT. The encoded protein is CASSMLGREKLFF.

The chain recombines TRBV15 with TRBJ1-3; the D is unclear. The CDR3 has 16 residues. Germline CDR1 LNHNV, CDR2 YYDKDF (reference sequence). The V end lost 0 bases, the J end lost 0 bases, and 9 bases lay between the germline ends. The CDR3 sequence: CATSREVTYSGNTIYF. CDR3 in DNA: TGTGCCACCAGCAGAGAAGTCACCTACTCTGGAAACACCATATATTTT.

The chain uses TRBV19 and TRBJ1-2; 8 nucleotides match TRBD1. Looked up from germline, CDR1 is LNHDA and CDR2 is SQIVND (reference sequence). The CDR3 spans 14 residues. The V and J ends lost 1 base and 5 bases, in that order; junction bases with no gene match: 3. CDR3 in DNA: TGTGCCAGTAGTATAGGGGGGACAGGATATGGCTACACCTTC. Protein product: CASSIGGTGYGYTF.

The J gene is TRBJ2-7, the V gene TRBV10-1; D remains ambiguous. The V end was cut by 0 bases, the J end by 3 bases, with 6 bases between. The CDR3 length is 13 residues. Germline V gives CDR1 WNHNN, CDR2 SYGVQD (reference sequence). CDR3 region: CASSESVHYEQYF. The CDR3 nucleotides read TGCGCCAGCAGTGAGTCTGTCCACTACGAGCAGTACTTC.

The V and J genes are TRBV13 and TRBJ2-5; D is perhaps TRBD2 (6 bases). V was clipped by 0 bases and J by 3 bases, with 11 bases between them. The CDR3 extends over 15 amino acids. Germline V gene sequence: CDR1 PRHDT, CDR2 FYEKMQ (reference sequence). The CDR3 nucleotides are TGTGCCAGCAGCTTAGGGTCTAGCGCAAAAGAGACCCAGTACTTC. Translated: CASSLGSSAKETQYF.

The chain carries TRBV9 and TRBJ1-5; TRBD1 matches at 8 bases. The CDR3 spans 14 residues. Germline CDR1 reads SGDLS; CDR2 reads YYNGEE. The V gene end was trimmed by 6 bases and the J gene end by 7 bases; junction bases not matched to a gene: 9. The CDR3 region has the DNA TGTGCCAGCACCCTGACAGGGGAGGGACAGCCCCAGCATTTT. Translation gives CASTLTGEGQPQHF.

The V and J genes are TRBV19 and TRBJ1-6, with TRBD1 matching over 8 bases. This CDR3 contains 16 residues. Germline CDR1 reads LNHDA; CDR2 reads SQIVND (reference sequence). V shed 4 bases and J 10 bases; nucleotides not matched to a gene: 12. The CDR3 loop is CASSRGQGGNVSPLHF. CDR3 in DNA: TGTGCCAGTAGTAGAGGACAGGGAGGCAATGTCTCACCCCTCCACTTT.

This clone occurred once. The chain is built from TRBV9 and TRBJ2-2; D is unresolved. Trimming took off 4 bases at V and 1 base at J, with 5 bases between the two ends. The CDR3 spans 13 residues. CDR1 is SGDLS, CDR2 YYNGEE, per germline. The DNA for the CDR3 is TGTGCCAGCAGCCCAAAGAACACCGGGGAGCTGTTTTTT. Translating it yields CASSPKNTGELFF.

The gene calls are TRBV7-9 and TRBJ1-2; TRBD1 matches at 12 bases. V was pared by 2 bases and J by 6 bases, with 4 bases of the junction left unmatched. Germline V gene sequence: CDR1 SEHNR, CDR2 FQNEAQ (reference sequence). The length of the CDR3 is 15 residues. The chain's CDR3 is CASSLTGQGANGYTF. The DNA of the CDR3 is TGTGCCAGCAGCTTAACGGGACAGGGGGCGAATGGCTACACCTTC.

This chain joins TRBV12-3 or TRBV12-4 and TRBJ2-1; no firm D call. Trimming removed 2 bases at V and 8 bases at J, with 10 bases between. This CDR3 region has 13 residues. For the CDR3, the DNA is TGTGCCAGCAGTTTACCCGAGGCGTATGAGCAGTTCTTC. Its translation is CASSLPEAYEQFF.

The V gene is TRBV10-3, the J gene TRBJ2-7, with 7 nucleotides matching TRBD1. Trimming took 10 bases from V and 0 from J; bases not matched to a gene: 9. The germline V gene has CDR1 ENHRY and CDR2 SYGVKD. The CDR3 length is 14 residues. CDR3 sequence (DNA): TGTGCCACCGTCGACAGGGAGAGCTCCTACGAGCAGTACTTC. It codes for CATVDRESSYEQYF.

The chain joins TRBV2 to TRBJ2-2, with 14 bases lining up with TRBD2. Germline V gene lookup returns CDR1 SNHLY and CDR2 FYNNEI. V shed 8 bases and J 1 base; nucleotides not matched to a gene: 0. The CDR3 spans 15 residues. CDR3 bases: TGTGCCAGCGGACTAGCGGGGGGGAACACCGGGGAGCTGTTTTTT. Translated, it gives CASGLAGGNTGELFF.

Remarks on this clone: The sample carries other DNA sequences with the same CDR3. The V call is TRBV29-1, the J call TRBJ1-2; 9 nucleotides align to TRBD1. The CDR3 extends over 12 amino acids. Germline-derived CDR1 and CDR2 are SQVTM and ANQGSEA. The trim removed 5 bases at V and 3 bases at J, leaving 1 base unmatched. The CDR3 region has the DNA TGCAGCGTTCGGACAGGGGACTATGGCTACACCTTC. It encodes CSVRTGDYGYTF.

The CDR3: CASSPTGFDGYTF. The CDR3 DNA sequence: TGTGCCAGCAGCCCGACAGGGTTTGATGGCTACACCTTC. The rearrangement joins TRBV5-6 to TRBJ1-2, with 7 bases identical to TRBD1. The J segment lost 6 bases and the V segment lost 4 bases, leaving 6 bases of the junction unmatched. The CDR3 runs 13 residues. Germline loops: CDR1 SGHDT, CDR2 YYEEEE.

This rearrangement joins TRBV5-1 to TRBJ2-2; D is possibly TRBD1 (5 bases). Germline V gene sequence: CDR1 SGHRS, CDR2 YFSETQ. The V and J ends lost 2 bases and 6 bases respectively, with 14 bases between them. The CDR3 sequence is 15 residues long. The CDR3 is CASSLEGASPGELFF. The CDR3 DNA follows: TGCGCCAGCAGCTTAGAAGGGGCGTCCCCCGGGGAGCTGTTTTTT.

This CDR3 reads CASSPWTGRRGYTF. As DNA, the CDR3 is TGTGCCAGCAGCCCGTGGACAGGGCGACGTGGCTACACCTTC. This chain uses TRBV5-4 with TRBJ1-2; 8 positions agree with TRBD1. CDR1 and CDR2 (germline): SGHNT, YYREEE (reference sequence). This CDR3 has 14 residues. The V gene end was trimmed by 4 bases and the J gene end by 7 bases; junction bases not matched to a gene: 9.

The chain recombines TRBV5-4 with TRBJ2-7; 10 bases agree with TRBD1. With V trimmed by 3 bases and J by 6 bases, 9 bases remained unmatched. Germline values: CDR1 SGHNT, CDR2 YYREEE (reference sequence). CDR3 length: 15 amino acids. As DNA, the CDR3 is TGTGCCAGCAGCTCGAAAAGACAGGGGGCAGGCGAGCAGTACTTC. Encoded protein: CASSSKRQGAGEQYF.

The V gene is TRBV4-1, the J gene TRBJ2-5, with D tentatively TRBD2 (7 bases). The germline V and J ends were trimmed by 1 base and 2 bases, with 20 bases remaining between them. The CDR3 is 18 residues long. Germline values: CDR1 MGHRA, CDR2 YSYEKL. The CDR3 spells CASSQVSGGRGAQETQYF. CDR3 bases: TGCGCCAGCAGCCAAGTCTCCGGGGGGAGGGGGGCGCAAGAGACCCAGTACTTC.

The V gene is TRBV11-3, the J gene TRBJ2-3, with 8 bases matching TRBD1. The CDR3 extends over 14 amino acids. V gave up 3 bases and J gave up 3 bases; unmatched junction bases: 2. From germline, CDR1 is SGHNT and CDR2 YENEEA. The DNA for the CDR3 is TGTGCCAGCAGCTTGACAGGGGCGACAGATACGCAGTATTTT. Translating gives CASSLTGATDTQYF.

The chain has TRBV7-5 and TRBJ2-5; the table assigns TRBD2, which was not confirmed against the DNA. TRBV7-5 is annotated as a pseudogene. The CDR3 extends over 13 amino acids. CDR3 loop: CARSLAEVTCPYF. Here the CDR3 DNA reads TGTGCCAGAAGCTTAGCGGAGGTAACGTGTCCGTACTTC.

The genes are TRBV30 and TRBJ2-2, with D maybe TRBD1 (5 bases). Deletions cut 3 bases from V and 3 bases from J, with 14 bases between. The germline V gene encodes CDR1 GTSNPN and CDR2 SVGIG (reference sequence). The CDR3 has 15 residues. In nucleotides, the CDR3 is TGTGCCTGGAGCCATCCCAGGGCCGACACCGGGGAGCTGTTTTTT. This codes for CAWSHPRADTGELFF.

V usage is TRBV30 and J usage is TRBJ2-1, with 8 bases aligning to TRBD2. Germline V gene lookup returns CDR1 GTSNPN and CDR2 SVGIG (reference sequence). This CDR3 contains 18 residues. Trimming took 3 bases from V and 0 from J; bases not matched to a gene: 13. The CDR3 coding sequence is TGTGCCTGGAGCCCCTGGGGCGGGGGGTCGGGCTCCTACAATGAGCAGTTCTTC. It encodes CAWSPWGGGSGSYNEQFF.

The V call is TRBV7-2, the J call TRBJ2-5, with D perhaps matching TRBD2 (6 bases). The CDR3 has 15 amino acids. V lost 1 base and J lost 1, with 10 bases in between. CDR1 is SGHTA, CDR2 FQGNSA, per germline. The CDR3 DNA reads as TGTGCCAGCAGCTTAGTGCGGGGCACCCAAGAGACCCAGTACTTC. Residues: CASSLVRGTQETQYF.

The chain combines TRBV27 with TRBJ1-5, with a weak D call TRBD1 (5 bases). The length of the CDR3 is 13 residues. V was cut by 6 bases and J by 5 bases, with 11 bases left in between. Germline loops: CDR1 MNHEY, CDR2 SMNVEV (reference sequence). DNA of the CDR3: TGTGCCAGCAGCGACACAGGATATCAGCCCCAGCATTTT. It codes for CASSDTGYQPQHF.